This paragraph covers one TCR beta chain sequence. What this receptor recognizes is not known. This may be a read error: a much more frequent sequence differs by one nucleotide. The library was produced with RACE. These reads were obtained on a NextSeq 500. Library preparation attached unique molecular identifiers to individual cDNA molecules for quantitative, reproducible TCR counting. Each blood RNA sample was used to sequence both TCR alpha and TCR beta chains. For the original study's pipeline: The median number of TCRs per sample was 90,000 to 100,000, ranging from 23,224 to 690,600. V, J and CDR3 annotation of the TCR reads was performed with the Decombinator software suite. To make PS versus PT1 abundance plots, every sample was subsampled to the same number of TCRs (28,000). Expanded TCRs were defined as absent before sensitization and observed at least eight times at the 2-week time point. TCRdb reran the public reads through fastp at Q25 and MiXCR, keeping productive beta chains. Each CDR3 protein appears once, grouped with its most common genes and DNA. The V and J calls here are based on TCRdb, not the publication. The sample includes 380,000 or so distinct CDR3 sequences, with 4.8% observed a single time. The top ten clones comprise roughly 2.4% of the sample.

This specimen's time point label, interpreted: patch test 1, 2 weeks after DPC sensitization. Sample treatment or condition, as interpreted from the label and publication: therapeutic diphenylcyclopropenone sensitization with weekly scalp DPC. Blood at each patch-test visit was drawn before the patch test was applied. Patients were eligible if aged 18 to 70, diagnosed with alopecia and judged suitable for DPC therapy, and pregnant patients were excluded. Total RNA was isolated from unfractionated whole blood collected in Tempus Blood RNA tubes. The data were taken from a study of human T cells and chemical hapten exposure (dated by TCRdb to about 2021). Notes on the research overall: For sensitization, 2% DPC in acetone was applied to an approximately 2 cm by approximately 2 cm area of upper inner arm skin. Throughout the roughly 23-week study period, patients were also given weekly therapeutic DPC doses on the scalp. Patch tests used Finn chambers with 0.01% DPC on the upper back, scored after 6 days by International Contact Dermatitis Research Group standards. The mostly female patient cohort included alopecia areata with under or over 50% scalp involvement, alopecia totalis and alopecia universalis. Libraries were pooled for sequencing, and per-sample TCR yields varied mainly because of small differences in library volumes within the pool. In alopecia patients, the study followed how the peripheral blood TCR repertoire changed in vivo over primary and secondary sensitization to diphenylcyclopropenone (DPC), a hapten. Blood samples were taken from patients before sensitization (week 0) and then at 2, 6 and about 24 weeks after DPC sensitization. Approximately 28 alopecia patients provided blood for TCR sequencing at one to four time points (pre-sensitization, 2, 6 and 24 weeks).

The study at large found these results: Because every patient had alopecia, a presumed autoimmune disease, the patients' immune response might differ from that of healthy individuals. DPC sensitization did not change the number of TCRs with a frequency above 1 in 1000, and there was no evidence of changes in global repertoire structure. Significantly more large CDR3 similarity clusters were formed by expanded TCRs than by pre-sensitization or healthy control sets, consistent with antigen-driven responses. Patch test score was positively correlated with the number of PT1 expanded TCRs, with significance at thresholds 8, 16 and 32 but not at 4. After repeated subsampling, the strength of the expansion versus patch-test correlation and the threshold at which it became significant changed.

At the junction V is shortened by 2 bases and J by 3 bases; bases outside the gene matches: 4. Reading the germline V gene (reference sequence) gives CDR1 MNHEY and CDR2 SMNVEV. Measured from the cysteine to the phenylalanine, the CDR3 is 14 residues long. The kept DNA is CDR3 alone, 42 bases in frame from the first base. Recombination connected TRBV27 to TRBJ2-7; 7 junctional bases match TRBD2. Sequenced material: whole blood, taken in connection with sensitization to the hapten diphenylcyclopropenone (DPC). This receptor was obtained from a woman aged 45-65 years with alopecia areata. Some clones in this sample may be carry-over from other donors' samples. CDR3 sequence: CASSLLAVHYEQYF. Read as DNA, the sequence is TGTGCCAGCAGTTTACTAGCGGTACACTACGAGCAGTACTTC.